The 21 T cell receptor beta chains in this list originate from one sample, sequenced in a study of CD4 T cells in relation to SARS-CoV-2 and coronaviruses. Assay: immunoSEQ multiplex PCR; the TCRdb copy retains only in-frame clones and omits some. The data show around 20,000 clones, around four fifths seen once. The unexposed donors gave CD4+ T cells in about 2011-2018, prior to COVID-19. Isolation of CD4+ T cells took place after less than 11 days in culture. Antigen specificity for these receptors is unknown. Sequencing input: CD4+ T cells from PBMCs, cultured in vitro. The receptors here all came from a human donor in good health.

The J gene is TRBJ1-6, the V gene TRBV5-4, with 8 bases lining up with TRBD1. Trimming took 4 bases from V and 6 from J; bases not matched to a gene: 12. This CDR3 has 17 amino acids. Germline-derived CDR1 and CDR2 are SGHNT and YYREEE (reference sequence). CDR3 coding DNA: TGTGCCAGCAGCCCCGGGCAGGGGGCGCAAAGTAATTCACCCCTCCACTTT. Its translation: CASSPGQGAQSNSPLHF. Full variable domain (outside the CDR3, taken from reference TRBV5-4 and TRBJ1-6): ETGVTQSPTHLIKTRGQQVTLRCSSQSGHNTVSWYQQALGQGPQFIFQYYREEENGRGNFPPRFSGLQFPNYSSELNVNALELDDSALYLCASSPGQGAQSNSPLHFGNGTRLTVT.

The chain couples TRBV28 to TRBJ1-1; D gene uncertain. Per the germline V gene, CDR1 is MDHEN and CDR2 is SYDVKM. V was clipped by 6 bases and J by 0 bases, with 5 bases between them. This CDR3 comprises 12 residues. In DNA form, the CDR3 reads TGTGCCAGCAGGGGCGTGAACACTGAAGCTTTCTTT. As protein: CASRGVNTEAFF.

This chain connects TRBV29-1 to TRBJ1-1; TRBD1 might be the D (5 bases). V lost 8 bases to trimming and J lost 1 base, with 17 bases between them. Looked up from germline, CDR1 is SQVTM and CDR2 is ANQGSEA. CDR3 length equals 14 residues. The CDR3, as DNA: TGCAGCTTAAAAAGGGGCTCCGGGAACACTGAAGCTTTCTTT. It is translated as CSLKRGSGNTEAFF.

The chain combines TRBV5-1 with TRBJ1-2; perhaps TRBD1 as D (5 bases). The CDR3 is 14 amino acids. Per the germline V gene, CDR1 is SGHRS and CDR2 is YFSETQ. Trimming stripped 4 bases from V and 3 bases from J, with 13 bases between. Written as DNA, the CDR3 is TGCGCCAGCAGCCCAGACGGGACGGACTATGGCTACACCTTC. It translates to CASSPDGTDYGYTF.

This clone was found once. This sequence joins TRBV9 and TRBJ1-2; the D is unclear. Germline V gene sequence: CDR1 SGDLS, CDR2 YYNGEE. CDR3 size: 13 residues. V lost 0 bases, J lost 2 bases, and 5 bases lay in between. The CDR3 loop is CASSVDGNYGYTF. The CDR3 region has the DNA TGTGCCAGCAGCGTAGACGGGAACTATGGCTACACCTTC.

The V gene is TRBV4-2, the J gene TRBJ2-5; D is undetermined. Between the trimmed V and J ends, which lost 0 bases and 2 bases, there was a span of 10 bases. Germline V gene sequence: CDR1 LGHNA, CDR2 YNFKEQ. The CDR3 is 15 amino acids. The CDR3 region has the DNA TGTGCCAGCAGCCAAGATATTGGGCTACAAGAGACCCAGTACTTC. This codes for CASSQDIGLQETQYF.

The chain uses TRBV21-1 and TRBJ1-1. TRBV21-1 is given as a pseudogene. There are 12 residues in the CDR3. The CDR3 sequence: CASGKVRAEAFF. The CDR3 DNA follows: TGTGCCAGCGGCAAAGTGAGAGCTGAAGCTTTCTTT.

The chain recombines TRBV7-9 with TRBJ1-2, with D hard to call. The CDR3 totals 13 residues. The V end lost 6 bases, the J end lost 8 bases, and 16 bases lay between the germline ends. The germline V gene encodes CDR1 SEHNR and CDR2 FQNEAQ (reference sequence). The CDR3 loop reads CASSSVLVWGYTF. The DNA for the CDR3 is TGTGCCAGCAGTTCCGTCCTCGTTTGGGGCTACACCTTC. The full variable domain, completed using reference TRBV7-9 and TRBJ1-2, is DTGVSQNPRHKITKRGQNVTFRCDPISEHNRLYWYRQTLGQGPEFLTYFQNEAQLEKSRLLSDRFSAERPKGSFSTLEIQRTEQGDSAMYLCASSSVLVWGYTFGSGTRLTVV.

This sequence joins TRBV27 and TRBJ2-5, with 15 nucleotides matching TRBD2. V shed 3 bases, J shed 7 bases, and the junction held 9 bases outside the gene matches. The CDR3 totals 17 residues. Germline V gene data show CDR1 as MNHEY and CDR2 as SMNVEV (reference sequence). The CDR3: CASSLGTSGRTGGTQYF. The CDR3 nucleotides are TGTGCCAGCAGTTTGGGGACTAGCGGGAGGACGGGCGGGACCCAGTACTTC.

The gene calls are TRBV5-1 and TRBJ2-5, with 7 nucleotides matching TRBD1. This CDR3 region has 14 residues. V was pared by 4 bases and J by 4 bases, with 7 bases of the junction left unmatched. Per the germline V gene, CDR1 is SGHRS and CDR2 is YFSETQ. The CDR3 nucleotides are TGCGCCAGCAGCACCGGGACAGAGGGAGAGACCCAGTACTTC. Protein sequence: CASSTGTEGETQYF.

The J gene is TRBJ1-1, the V gene TRBV7-9; D not resolved. The germline CDR1 and CDR2 sequences are SEHNR and FQNEAQ (reference sequence). Trimming removed 0 bases from V and 4 bases from J, with 15 bases in between. The CDR3 sequence is 16 residues long. CDR3 coding DNA: TGTGCCAGCAGCTTAGCTTCGTCTGGGCTCGGCACTGAAGCTTTCTTT. Translated, it gives CASSLASSGLGTEAFF.

The chain combines TRBV3-1 (or the pseudogene TRBV3-2) with TRBJ2-2, with 10 bases fitting TRBD1. The J segment lost 6 bases and the V segment lost 0 bases, leaving 13 bases of the junction unmatched. The germline V gene has CDR1 LGHDT and CDR2 YNNKEL (reference sequence). The CDR3 sequence is 19 residues long. The CDR3 loop is CASSQDWPSRDRGAGELFF. Written as DNA, the CDR3 is TGTGCCAGCAGCCAAGATTGGCCGAGTAGGGACAGGGGTGCCGGGGAGCTGTTTTTT.

J is TRBJ2-1 and V is TRBV5-4; D is ambiguous. V lost 4 bases and J 3 bases, leaving 5 bases between the germline ends. This CDR3 is 12 amino acids long. From germline, CDR1 is SGHNT and CDR2 YYREEE (reference sequence). This chain's CDR3 is CASSTDYNEQFF. The CDR3 nucleotides are TGTGCCAGCAGCACCGACTACAATGAGCAGTTCTTC.

This chain uses TRBV19 with TRBJ1-1; D not certain. The germline gives CDR1 LNHDA, CDR2 SQIVND (reference sequence). V was trimmed by 7 bases and J by 9 bases, leaving 15 bases between them. CDR3 size: 12 residues. The CDR3 region has the DNA TGTGCCAGTAAGAACAGAGCGCAAAAAGCTTTCTTT. Translation gives CASKNRAQKAFF. Supplemented by reference TRBV19 and TRBJ1-1, the full variable domain reads DGGITQSPKYLFRKEGQNVTLSCEQNLNHDAMYWYRQDPGQGLRLIYYSQIVNDFQKGDIAEGYSVSREKKESFPLTVTSAQKNPTAFYLCASKNRAQKAFFGQGTRLTVV.

The V gene is TRBV6-6, the J gene TRBJ1-1; 7 nucleotides align to TRBD1. CDR1 is MNHNY, CDR2 SVGAGI, per germline (reference sequence). The J segment lost 7 bases and the V segment lost 6 bases, leaving 14 bases of the junction unmatched. The CDR3 is made up of 15 amino acids. CDR3: CASSSTGTAEREAFF. The CDR3 DNA follows: TGTGCCAGCAGCTCTACTGGGACAGCTGAACGTGAAGCTTTCTTT.

The CDR3 here is CASSSGLAETNEQFF. The CDR3 nucleotides read TGTGCCAGCAGCTCGGGACTAGCGGAGACCAATGAGCAGTTCTTC. The chain joins TRBV7-6 to TRBJ2-1; 11 bases match TRBD2. The CDR3 is made up of 15 amino acids. Losses at the gene ends were 4 bases for V and 6 bases for J; bases not matched to a gene: 5. CDR1 and CDR2 (germline): SGHVS, FNYEAQ.

The chain joins TRBV10-3 to TRBJ1-1; D is undetermined. V lost 3 bases and J 1 base, leaving 6 bases between the germline ends. The CDR3 loop spans 13 amino acids. Germline V CDR1 and CDR2: ENHRY, SYGVKD. This CDR3 is CAISDKGNTEAFF. In DNA, the CDR3 is TGTGCCATCAGTGATAAGGGGAACACTGAAGCTTTCTTT.

V and J are TRBV3-1 (or the pseudogene TRBV3-2) and TRBJ1-5, with no clear D. Germline V gives CDR1 LGHDT, CDR2 YNNKEL (reference sequence). The CDR3 is 13 residues long. The V end was cut by 4 bases, the J end by 3 bases, with 7 bases between. This chain's CDR3 is CASSPGVNQPQHF. The CDR3 bases are TGTGCCAGCAGCCCCGGAGTCAATCAGCCCCAGCATTTT.

The V and J genes are TRBV24-1 and TRBJ2-3; D tentatively fits TRBD1 or TRBD2 (5 bases each). This CDR3 contains 14 residues. CDR1 is KGHDR and CDR2 is SFDVKD in the germline V gene. Trimming stripped 4 bases from V and 2 bases from J, with 9 bases between. CDR3: CATSESGTTDTQYF. CDR3 in DNA: TGTGCCACCAGTGAGAGTGGGACCACAGATACGCAGTATTTT.

This clone was counted a single time. The chain links TRBV5-4 to TRBJ2-2; 12 nucleotides agree with TRBD2. Germline values: CDR1 SGHNT, CDR2 YYREEE (reference sequence). V lost 3 bases and J lost 5; bases outside the gene matches: 5. This CDR3 is built from 16 residues. CDR3: CASSWTSGMGTGELFF. CDR3 DNA: TGTGCCAGCAGCTGGACTAGCGGGATGGGGACCGGGGAGCTGTTTTTT.

The chain joins TRBV9 to TRBJ2-2; TRBD2 is a possible D gene (7 bases). V was pared by 4 bases and J by 0 bases, with 13 bases between. Germline CDR1 and CDR2: SGDLS and YYNGEE. The CDR3 is 16 amino acids. Here the CDR3 reads CASSLGGGPNTGELFF. For the CDR3, the DNA is TGTGCCAGCAGCCTAGGGGGGGGGCCGAACACCGGGGAGCTGTTTTTT.